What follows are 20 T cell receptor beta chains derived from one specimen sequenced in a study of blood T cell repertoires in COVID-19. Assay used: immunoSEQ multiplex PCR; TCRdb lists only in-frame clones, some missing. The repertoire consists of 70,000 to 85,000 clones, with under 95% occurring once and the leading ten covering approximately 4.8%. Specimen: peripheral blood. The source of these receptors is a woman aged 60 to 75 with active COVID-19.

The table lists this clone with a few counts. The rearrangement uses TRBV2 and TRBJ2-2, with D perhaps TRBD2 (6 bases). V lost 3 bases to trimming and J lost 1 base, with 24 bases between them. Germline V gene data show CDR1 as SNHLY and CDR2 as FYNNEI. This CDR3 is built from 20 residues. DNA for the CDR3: TGTGCCAGCAGTGATCTAGCGCGAGCCGGATTAAGAAAGAACACCGGGGAGCTGTTTTTT. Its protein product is CASSDLARAGLRKNTGELFF.

The CDR3 region is CASSLGAGVDTQYF. The CDR3, as DNA: TGTGCCAGCAGCTTAGGGGCCGGGGTCGATACGCAGTATTTT. The rearrangement joins TRBV7-9 to TRBJ2-3; maybe TRBD2 (5 bases). Per germline, CDR1 SEHNR and CDR2 FQNEAQ (reference sequence). The CDR3 extends over 14 amino acids. V shed 1 base and J shed 6 bases, with 11 bases lying between them.

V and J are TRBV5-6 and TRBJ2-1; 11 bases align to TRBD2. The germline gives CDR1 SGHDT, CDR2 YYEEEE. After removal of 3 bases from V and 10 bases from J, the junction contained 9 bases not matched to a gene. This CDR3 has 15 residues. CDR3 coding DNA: TGTGCCAGCAGCTGGCGACTAGCGGGGACATGGGAGCAGTTCTTC. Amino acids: CASSWRLAGTWEQFF.

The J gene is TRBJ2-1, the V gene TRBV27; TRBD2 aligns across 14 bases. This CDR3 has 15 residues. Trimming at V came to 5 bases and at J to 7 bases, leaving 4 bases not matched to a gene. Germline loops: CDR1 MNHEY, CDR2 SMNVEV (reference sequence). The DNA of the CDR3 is TGTGCCAGCAGTCCTGGGACTAGCGGGAGAAATGAGCAGTTCTTC. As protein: CASSPGTSGRNEQFF.

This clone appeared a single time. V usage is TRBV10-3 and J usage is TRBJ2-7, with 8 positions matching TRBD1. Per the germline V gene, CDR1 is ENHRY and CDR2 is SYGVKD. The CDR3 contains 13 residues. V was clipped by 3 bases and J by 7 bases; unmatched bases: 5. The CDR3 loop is CAISDQGAGEQYF. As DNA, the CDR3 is TGTGCCATCAGTGACCAGGGGGCAGGAGAGCAGTACTTC.

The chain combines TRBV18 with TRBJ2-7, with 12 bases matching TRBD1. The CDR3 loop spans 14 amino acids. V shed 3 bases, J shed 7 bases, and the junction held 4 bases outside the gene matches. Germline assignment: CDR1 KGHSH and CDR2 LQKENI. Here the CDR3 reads CASSPGTGGREQYF. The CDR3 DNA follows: TGTGCCAGCTCACCCGGGACAGGGGGCAGGGAGCAGTACTTC.

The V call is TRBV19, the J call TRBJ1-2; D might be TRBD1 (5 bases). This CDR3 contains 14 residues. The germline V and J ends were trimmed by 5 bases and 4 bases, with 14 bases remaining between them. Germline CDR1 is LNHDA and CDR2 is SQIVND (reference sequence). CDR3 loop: CASSRQGEGYGYTF. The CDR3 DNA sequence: TGTGCCAGTAGTCGCCAAGGGGAAGGCTATGGCTACACCTTC.

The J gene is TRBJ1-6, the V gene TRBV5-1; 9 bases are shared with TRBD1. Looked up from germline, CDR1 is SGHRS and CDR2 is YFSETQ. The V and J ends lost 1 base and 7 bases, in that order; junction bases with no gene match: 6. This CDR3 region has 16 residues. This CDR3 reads CASSLTTGGENSPLHF. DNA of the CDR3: TGCGCCAGCAGCTTGACTACAGGGGGCGAAAATTCACCCCTCCACTTT.

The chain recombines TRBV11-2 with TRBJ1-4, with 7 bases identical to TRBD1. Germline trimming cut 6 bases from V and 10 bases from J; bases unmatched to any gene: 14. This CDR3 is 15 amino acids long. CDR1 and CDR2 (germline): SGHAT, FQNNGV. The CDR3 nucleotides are TGTGCCAGCAGTCACAGGACAGGCCCAAGCGCAAAACTGTTTTTT. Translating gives CASSHRTGPSAKLFF.

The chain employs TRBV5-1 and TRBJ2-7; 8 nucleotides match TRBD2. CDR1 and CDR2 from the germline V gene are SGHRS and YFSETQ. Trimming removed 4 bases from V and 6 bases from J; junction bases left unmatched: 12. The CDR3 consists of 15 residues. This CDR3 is CASSADGGRSGEQYF. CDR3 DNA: TGCGCCAGCAGCGCGGATGGCGGGAGGAGTGGCGAGCAGTACTTC.

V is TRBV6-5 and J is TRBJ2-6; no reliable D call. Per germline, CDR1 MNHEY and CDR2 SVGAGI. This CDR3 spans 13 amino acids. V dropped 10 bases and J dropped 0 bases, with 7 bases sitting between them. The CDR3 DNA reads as TGTGCCACGTACACCTCTGGGGCCAACGTCCTGACTTTC. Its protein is CATYTSGANVLTF.

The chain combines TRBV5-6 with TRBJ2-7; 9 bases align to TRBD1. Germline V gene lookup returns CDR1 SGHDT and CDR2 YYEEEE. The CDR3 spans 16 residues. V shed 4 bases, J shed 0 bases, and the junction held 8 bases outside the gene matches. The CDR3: CASSTHPGQGSYEQYF. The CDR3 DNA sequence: TGTGCCAGCAGCACACATCCGGGACAGGGCTCCTACGAGCAGTACTTC. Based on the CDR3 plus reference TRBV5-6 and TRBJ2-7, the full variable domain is DAGVTQSPTHLIKTRGQQVTLRCSPKSGHDTVSWYQQALGQGPQFIFQYYEEEERQRGNFPDRFSGHQFPNYSSELNVNALLLGDSALYLCASSTHPGQGSYEQYFGPGTRLTVT.

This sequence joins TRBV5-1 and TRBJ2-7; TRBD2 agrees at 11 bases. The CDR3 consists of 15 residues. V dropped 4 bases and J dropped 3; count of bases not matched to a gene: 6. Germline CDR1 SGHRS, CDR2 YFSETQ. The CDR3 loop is CASSAATSGGYEQYF. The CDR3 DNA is TGCGCCAGCAGCGCGGCCACTAGCGGGGGCTACGAGCAGTACTTC.

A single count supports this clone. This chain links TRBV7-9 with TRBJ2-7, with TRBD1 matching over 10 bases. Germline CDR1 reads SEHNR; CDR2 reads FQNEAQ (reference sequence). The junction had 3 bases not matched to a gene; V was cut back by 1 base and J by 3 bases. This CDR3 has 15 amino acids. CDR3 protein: CASSLGGTGVYEQYF. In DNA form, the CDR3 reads TGTGCCAGCAGCTTAGGAGGGACAGGGGTCTACGAGCAGTACTTC. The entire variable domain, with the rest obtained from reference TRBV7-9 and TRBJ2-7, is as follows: DTGVSQNPRHKITKRGQNVTFRCDPISEHNRLYWYRQTLGQGPEFLTYFQNEAQLEKSRLLSDRFSAERPKGSFSTLEIQRTEQGDSAMYLCASSLGGTGVYEQYFGPGTRLTVT.

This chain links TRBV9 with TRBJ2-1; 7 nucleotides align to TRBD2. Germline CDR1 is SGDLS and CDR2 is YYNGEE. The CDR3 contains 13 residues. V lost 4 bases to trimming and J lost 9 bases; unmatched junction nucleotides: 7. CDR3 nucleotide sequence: TGTGCCAGCAGCACTCACCCGGGGGGTGAGCAGTTCTTC. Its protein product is CASSTHPGGEQFF.

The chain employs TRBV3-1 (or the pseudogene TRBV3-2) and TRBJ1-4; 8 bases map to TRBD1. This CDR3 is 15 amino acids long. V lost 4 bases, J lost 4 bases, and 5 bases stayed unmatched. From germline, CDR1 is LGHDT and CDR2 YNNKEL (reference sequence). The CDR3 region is CASSPWTGSNEKLFF. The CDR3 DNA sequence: TGTGCCAGCAGCCCGTGGACAGGGAGTAATGAAAAACTGTTTTTT.

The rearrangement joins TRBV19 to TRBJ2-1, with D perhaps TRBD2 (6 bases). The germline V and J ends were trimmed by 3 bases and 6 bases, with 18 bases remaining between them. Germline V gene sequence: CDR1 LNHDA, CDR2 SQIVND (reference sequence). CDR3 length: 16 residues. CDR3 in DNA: TGTGCCAGTAGTATCTTTCCAGCGGACTACCTCAATGAGCAGTTCTTC. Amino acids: CASSIFPADYLNEQFF.

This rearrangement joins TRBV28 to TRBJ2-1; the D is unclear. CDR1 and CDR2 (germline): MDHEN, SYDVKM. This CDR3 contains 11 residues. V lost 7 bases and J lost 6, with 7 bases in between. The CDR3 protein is CASNLRNEQFF. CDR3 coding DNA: TGTGCCAGCAACCTGCGCAATGAGCAGTTCTTC. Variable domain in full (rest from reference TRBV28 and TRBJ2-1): DVKVTQSSRYLVKRTGEKVFLECVQDMDHENMFWYRQDPGLGLRLIYFSYDVKMKEKGDIPEGYSVSREKKERFSLILESASTNQTSMYLCASNLRNEQFFGPGTRLTVL.

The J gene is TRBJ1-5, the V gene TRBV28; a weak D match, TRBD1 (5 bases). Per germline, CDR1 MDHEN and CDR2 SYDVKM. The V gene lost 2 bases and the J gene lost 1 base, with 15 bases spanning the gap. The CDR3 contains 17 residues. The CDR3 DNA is TGTGCCAGCAGTTTAATATCGGGGGAATGGAGCAATCAGCCCCAGCATTTT. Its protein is CASSLISGEWSNQPQHF.

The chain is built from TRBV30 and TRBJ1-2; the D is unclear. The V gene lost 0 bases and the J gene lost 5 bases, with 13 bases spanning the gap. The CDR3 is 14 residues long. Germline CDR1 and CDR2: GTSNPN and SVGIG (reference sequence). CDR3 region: CAWSVPGVRYGYTF. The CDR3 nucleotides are TGTGCCTGGAGTGTACCCGGGGTTAGGTATGGCTACACCTTC. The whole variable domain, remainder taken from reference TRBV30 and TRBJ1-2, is SQTIHQWPATLVQPVGSPLSLECTVEGTSNPNLYWYRQAAGRGLQLLFYSVGIGQISSEVPQNLSASRPQDRQFILSSKKLLLSDSGFYLCAWSVPGVRYGYTFGSGTRLTVV.